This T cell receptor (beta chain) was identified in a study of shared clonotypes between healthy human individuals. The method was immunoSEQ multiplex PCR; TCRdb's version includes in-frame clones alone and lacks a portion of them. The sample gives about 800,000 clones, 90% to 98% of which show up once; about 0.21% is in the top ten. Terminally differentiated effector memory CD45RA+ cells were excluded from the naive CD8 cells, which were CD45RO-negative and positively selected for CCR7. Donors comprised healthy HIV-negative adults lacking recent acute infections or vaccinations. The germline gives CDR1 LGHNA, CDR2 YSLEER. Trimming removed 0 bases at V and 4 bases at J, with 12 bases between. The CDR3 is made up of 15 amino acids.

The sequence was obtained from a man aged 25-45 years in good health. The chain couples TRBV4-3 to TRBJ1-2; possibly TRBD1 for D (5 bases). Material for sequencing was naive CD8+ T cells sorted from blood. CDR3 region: CASSQDTGASYGYTF. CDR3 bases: TGCGCCAGCAGCCAAGACACAGGCGCCAGCTATGGCTACACCTTC.